This is a list of T cell receptor beta chains from one sample in a study of blood T cell repertoires in COVID-19. The repertoire was sequenced with immunoSEQ multiplex PCR; TCRdb's copy has only in-frame clones and lacks some. This table has hundreds of thousands of clones, approximately 91% appearing once. Material for sequencing was PBMCs or T cells enriched from blood (not recorded which). The receptors here all came from a woman in her 30s who had recovered from COVID-19. Both conserved end residues are part of each CDR3. Fields, in order: clone size, J gene, V gene, D gene, CDR3 protein, CDR3 DNA. A D gene is named only where the DNA matches it firmly. Expanded clones are given a class, and other clones once, few, many or no size at all.

size: once
J: TRBJ2-7
V: TRBV7-2
D: -
CDR3: CASSLGDEQYF
DNA: TGTGCCAGCAGCTTAGGCGACGAGCAGTACTTC

size: -
J: TRBJ1-2
V: TRBV18
D: TRBD1
CDR3: CASSPPRDRSYGYTF
DNA: TGTGCCAGCTCACCACCCCGGGACAGGAGCTATGGCTACACCTTC

size: -
J: TRBJ2-3
V: TRBV9
D: -
CDR3: CASSVGGIDTQYF
DNA: TGTGCCAGCAGCGTAGGCGGAATAGATACGCAGTATTTT

size: -
J: TRBJ1-3
V: TRBV5-4
D: -
CDR3: CASSLGNGWGNTIYF
DNA: TGTGCCAGCAGCTTGGGGAACGGGTGGGGAAACACCATATATTTT

size: -
J: TRBJ1-3
V: TRBV30
D: -
CDR3: CAWGEQETSGNTIYF
DNA: TGTGCCTGGGGGGAACAGGAGACCTCTGGAAACACCATATATTTT

size: -
J: TRBJ1-2
V: TRBV6-5
D: -
CDR3: CASRVPGQSYGYTF
DNA: TGTGCCAGCAGGGTCCCGGGACAAAGCTATGGCTACACCTTC

size: -
J: TRBJ2-2
V: TRBV9
D: TRBD1
CDR3: CASSVPDRAGELFF
DNA: TGTGCCAGCAGCGTACCCGACAGGGCCGGGGAGCTGTTTTTT

size: -
J: TRBJ1-1
V: TRBV19
D: TRBD1
CDR3: CASSIVGTGLSNEAFF
DNA: TGTGCCAGTAGTATTGTGGGGACAGGACTCAGTAATGAAGCTTTCTTT

size: -
J: TRBJ1-1
V: TRBV4-1
D: -
CDR3: CASSQDRQLNTEAFF
DNA: TGCGCCAGCAGCCAAGACCGACAGCTTAACACTGAAGCTTTCTTT

size: once
J: TRBJ2-5
V: TRBV6-5
D: -
CDR3: CATWDRGLGETQYF
DNA: TGTGCCACTTGGGATCGGGGTTTGGGAGAGACCCAGTACTTC

size: -
J: TRBJ1-1
V: TRBV6-2/TRBV6-3
D: TRBD1
CDR3: CASSYSKLATGMNTEAFF
DNA: TGTGCCAGCAGTTACTCGAAGCTGGCGACAGGGATGAACACTGAAGCTTTCTTT

size: -
J: TRBJ2-3
V: TRBV14
D: TRBD1
CDR3: CASSLRGGLMRDTDTQYF
DNA: TGTGCCAGCAGCCTCAGAGGGGGCCTGATGAGGGACACAGATACGCAGTATTTT

size: few
J: TRBJ1-1
V: TRBV29-1
D: TRBD1
CDR3: CSGTGQAGTEAFF
DNA: TGCAGCGGGACAGGGCAAGCCGGCACTGAAGCTTTCTTT

size: -
J: TRBJ2-1
V: TRBV7-3
D: TRBD1
CDR3: CASSLHGQGTIHEQFF
DNA: TGTGCCAGCAGCTTACACGGACAGGGGACCATCCATGAGCAGTTCTTC

size: -
J: TRBJ2-3
V: TRBV5-6
D: -
CDR3: CASSSPGSNADTQYF
DNA: TGTGCCAGCAGCTCCCCGGGATCTAACGCAGATACGCAGTATTTT

size: once
J: TRBJ2-7
V: TRBV25-1
D: -
CDR3: CASSALYEQYF
DNA: TGTGCCAGCAGTGCCCTCTACGAGCAGTACTTC

size: once
J: TRBJ2-5
V: TRBV11-3
D: -
CDR3: CASSQGGVKTQYF
DNA: TGTGCCAGCAGCCAAGGAGGGGTAAAGACCCAGTACTTC

size: -
J: TRBJ2-5
V: TRBV7-2
D: TRBD2
CDR3: CATGLAALQETQYF
DNA: TGTGCCACCGGACTAGCGGCTCTCCAAGAGACCCAGTACTTC

size: -
J: TRBJ2-7
V: TRBV10-3
D: -
CDR3: CAIRRGTPADYEQYF
DNA: TGTGCCATCAGGAGGGGGACACCAGCCGACTACGAGCAGTACTTC

size: -
J: TRBJ1-5
V: TRBV6-1
D: TRBD1
CDR3: CASSEDRGLSPQHF
DNA: TGTGCCAGCAGTGAAGACAGGGGGCTGTCGCCCCAGCATTTT